Listed below are T cell receptor beta chains from one sample, sequenced in a study of blood T cells in healthy people across ages. TCRdb re-analysed the 5' RACE reads in MiXCR, keeping a single row per CDR3 protein. Found here are around 1,600,000 distinct CDR3 sequences, roughly two fifths of them singletons; the top ten hold approximately 4.1%. Sequencing was performed on blood. The source of these receptors is a woman younger than 35 in good health. Each CDR3 is given without its conserved first and last residue.

TRBV6-5	TRBJ1-5	ASGPAGTAQPQH
TRBV10-3	TRBJ2-1	AISDGEVVRYNEQF
TRBV27	TRBJ2-1	ASSFIYGSSYNEQF
TRBV7-9	TRBJ2-4	ASSPWGDAKNIQY
TRBV18	TRBJ2-2	ANSPEGPGELF
TRBV20-1	TRBJ1-4	SAQVAPNEKLF
TRBV7-8	.	ASSLVAGIGETQY
TRBV20-1	TRBJ1-4	SANRGVNEKLF
TRBV5-1	TRBJ2-1	ASSPPNSTSGLYNEQF
TRBV10-3	TRBJ1-5	AISESAGVKPQH
TRBV10-3	TRBJ2-3	AISEMAGSSDTQY
TRBV12-3/TRBV12-4	TRBJ1-4	ASSPGQGLSNEKLF
TRBV7-9	.	ASSSGHGSLGDYEQY
TRBV2	TRBJ1-1	ASRPTGGPVNTEAF
TRBV25-1	TRBJ1-2	ASGANLPNYGYT
TRBV24-1	TRBJ2-1	ATSARGRDNEQF
TRBV6-6	TRBJ1-6	ASSPGTATYNSPLH
TRBV7-2	TRBJ2-5	ASSFSKRGLIETQY
TRBV7-2	TRBJ2-7	ASSFTSGASYEQY
TRBV2	TRBJ2-1	ASSDVLLRAAAFSYNEQF
TRBV11-2	TRBJ2-7	ASSLDRGTGYEQY
TRBV7-9	TRBJ1-1	ASNPTGNTEAF
TRBV9	TRBJ1-2	ASSVGSAWGYT
TRBV5-1	TRBJ1-4	ASSLGHGTGESEKLF
TRBV6-2/TRBV6-3	TRBJ2-2	ASSYSRGGYSTGGLF
TRBV11-2	TRBJ2-3	ASSNNRPGFTDTQY
TRBV5-6	TRBJ2-3	ASSYSGQGSYASTDTQY
TRBV7-2	TRBJ2-2	ASSPGTGYLGGELF
TRBV5-1	TRBJ2-5	ASSSQETQY
TRBV9	TRBJ2-1	ASRQGGEAGGSYNEQF
TRBV4-3	TRBJ2-7	ASRAQGSNEQY
TRBV27	TRBJ1-6	ASRVGTGLGSPLH
TRBV28	.	ASNNGGASDEQY
TRBV18	TRBJ1-2	ASSPRDRGTYGYT
TRBV30	TRBJ1-2	AWSSQGYGYT
TRBV7-2	TRBJ2-2	ASSPSLGPGELF
TRBV20-1	TRBJ1-1	SARRGVTEAF
TRBV6-2/TRBV6-3	TRBJ2-1	ASSARAYYNEQF
TRBV30	TRBJ2-5	AWSVWGTGLEQY
TRBV24-1	TRBJ2-5	DTSDRGTGTQETQY
TRBV29-1	TRBJ2-1	SVGLAGGRNEQF
TRBV3-1	TRBJ2-4	ASSPQGWAKNIQY
TRBV12-3/TRBV12-4	TRBJ1-4	ASSRQLTNEKLF
TRBV7-3	.	ASSYDQGSYNEQY
TRBV9	TRBJ2-1	ASSVEGFSYNEQF
TRBV30	TRBJ1-1	AWSVRGRGRAF
TRBV4-3	TRBJ2-3	ASSQDLLAGGGTDTQY
TRBV2	TRBJ2-1	ASGLDYNEQF